Below, 29 T cell receptor beta chains from the same sample are listed, as sequenced in a study of human T cells and chemical hapten exposure. TCRdb fed the RACE reads into MiXCR, producing one record per CDR3 protein. Among 280,000 or so distinct CDR3 sequences listed, around 7% were seen once. The time point here: pre-sensitization, week 0. The sample's treatment: therapeutic diphenylcyclopropenone sensitization with weekly scalp DPC. The specimen was whole blood, collected in connection with sensitization to the hapten diphenylcyclopropenone (DPC). All receptors come from a man aged 18 to 29 with alopecia areata. Some clones in this sample may be carry-over from other donors' samples.

This clonotype has at least ten counts. The chain links TRBV28 to TRBJ1-1; 8 positions match TRBD1. J was trimmed by 2 bases and V by 5 bases; bases with no gene match: 7. Per the germline V gene, CDR1 is MDHEN and CDR2 is SYDVKM. CDR3 size: 15 residues. The CDR3 reads CASSIRTGPNTEAFF. CDR3 DNA sequence: TGTGCCAGCAGTATCCGGACAGGGCCAAACACTGAAGCTTTCTTT.

This clonotype was seen more than once but under ten times. The chain recombines TRBV12-5 with TRBJ2-5, with 13 bases that match TRBD2. V was clipped by 6 bases and J by 5 bases; unmatched bases: 3. Germline V lookup: CDR1 LGHNT, CDR2 FRNRAP. The CDR3 covers 14 residues. The CDR3 nucleotides are TGTGCTAGTGGAACTAGCGGGGGGGCCGAGACCCAGTACTTC. Translation: CASGTSGGAETQYF.

The V call is TRBV10-1, the J call TRBJ2-5, with D tentatively TRBD1 (5 bases). V was pared by 4 bases and J by 2 bases, with 8 bases between. CDR1 is WNHNN, CDR2 SYGVQD, per germline (reference sequence). The CDR3 loop spans 13 amino acids. CDR3 sequence (DNA): TGCGCCAGCAGTGGGACACTGCAAGAGACCCAGTACTTC. Its protein is CASSGTLQETQYF.

This clonotype was observed at least ten times. The DNA of the CDR3 is TGTGCCAGCAGCCCAGACCGGGGAAAGGGCACCGGGGAGCTGTTTTTT. The encoded protein is CASSPDRGKGTGELFF. The V and J genes are TRBV7-7 and TRBJ2-2; D perhaps matches TRBD2 (5 bases). Trimming pared 5 bases from V and 4 bases from J, leaving 17 bases between. The CDR3 consists of 16 residues. The germline V gene encodes CDR1 SSHAT and CDR2 FNYEAQ (reference sequence).

This clonotype was seen ten or more times. The genes are TRBV3-1 and TRBJ1-6, with D tentatively TRBD1 (5 bases). The germline V gene encodes CDR1 LGHDT and CDR2 YNNKEL (reference sequence). This CDR3 is built from 14 residues. V lost 5 bases, J lost 9 bases, and 14 bases lay in between. In DNA form, the CDR3 reads TGTGCCAGCAGCTCTAACGGGGGAGGTTCACCCCTCCACTTT. Protein sequence: CASSSNGGGSPLHF.

This clonotype was seen a few times. This chain connects TRBV6-2 or TRBV6-3 to TRBJ2-1; 11 bases agree with TRBD1. V was clipped by 1 base and J by 7 bases; unmatched bases: 0. The CDR3 is 14 residues long. Germline V lookup: CDR1 MNHEY, CDR2 SVGEGT. CDR3: CASSYWDRGNEQFF. CDR3 in DNA: TGTGCCAGCAGTTACTGGGACAGGGGGAATGAGCAGTTCTTC.

This clonotype was detected a few times. A much larger clonotype is one base distant, so this may be a read error. A read error is likely, as this CDR3 ends without the conserved phenylalanine or tryptophan. The chain is built from TRBV24-1 and TRBJ2-3; D is undetermined. V was trimmed by 6 bases and J by 0 bases, leaving 9 bases between them. Germline assignment: CDR1 KGHDR and CDR2 SFDVKD. CDR3 length: 14 amino acids. Here the CDR3 reads CATSLATSTDTQYS. The DNA of the CDR3 is TGTGCCACCAGTCTTGCTACTAGCACAGATACGCAGTATTCT.

This clonotype was counted many times. This chain joins TRBV5-1 and TRBJ2-7; D is undetermined. This CDR3 region has 14 residues. Germline loops: CDR1 SGHRS, CDR2 YFSETQ. The ends were cut back, 0 bases at V and 0 bases at J, with 7 bases in the middle. Here the CDR3 DNA reads TGCGCCAGCAGCTTGGATGGCTACTCCTACGAGCAGTACGTC. It is translated as CASSLDGYSYEQYV.

The table lists this clonotype with a few counts. The genes are TRBV3-1 and TRBJ1-6; D not certain. CDR3 length: 19 amino acids. The ends were cut back, 4 bases at V and 9 bases at J, with 28 bases in the middle. From germline, CDR1 is LGHDT and CDR2 YNNKEL (reference sequence). This CDR3 reads CASSRDTGTRRSRSSPLHF. In DNA form, the CDR3 reads TGTGCCAGCAGCCGAGATACGGGTACACGCAGGTCGCGTTCTTCACCCCTCCACTTT.

This clonotype was found a few times. V is TRBV27 and J is TRBJ1-5; D not certain. The germline V gene encodes CDR1 MNHEY and CDR2 SMNVEV (reference sequence). Trimming removed 8 bases from V and 2 bases from J, with 10 bases in between. CDR3 size: 13 residues. The CDR3 DNA reads TGTGCCAGCCCCTATGGAGGCAATCAGCCCCAGCATTTT. As protein: CASPYGGNQPQHF.

Here the CDR3 reads CSASTGVSSPLHF. In DNA, the CDR3 is TGCAGCGCGAGCACAGGCGTTAGTTCACCCCTCCACTTT. The V call is TRBV29-1, the J call TRBJ1-6, with a possible D match to TRBD1 (5 bases). V was shortened by 7 bases and J by 9 bases, with 16 bases between the two germline ends. Germline CDR1 and CDR2: SQVTM and ANQGSEA. The CDR3 extends over 13 amino acids.

This clonotype was seen a handful of times. The V call is TRBV6-5, the J call TRBJ1-2; 9 nucleotides line up with TRBD1. The germline CDR1 and CDR2 sequences are MNHEY and SVGAGI. This CDR3 is built from 14 residues. The V gene end was trimmed by 6 bases and the J gene end by 3 bases; junction bases not matched to a gene: 5. The CDR3 nucleotides are TGTGCCAGCAGAGAAGGACAGGGGCACTATGGCTACACCTTC. It specifies CASREGQGHYGYTF.

The CDR3 sequence: CASSQGTSMDEQFF. The CDR3 DNA sequence: TGTGCCAGCAGCCAAGGAACTAGCATGGATGAGCAGTTCTTC. The V call is TRBV3-1, the J call TRBJ2-1; D perhaps matches TRBD2 (6 bases). With 1 base removed from V and 8 bases from J, the gap between germline ends came to 12 bases. The CDR3 is 14 residues long. The germline V gene has CDR1 LGHDT and CDR2 YNNKEL (reference sequence).

The sample holds a few counts of this clonotype. The chain uses TRBV15 and TRBJ2-6; the D gene is possibly TRBD1 (6 bases). In germline, CDR1 is LNHNV, CDR2 YYDKDF (reference sequence). The CDR3 runs to 18 residues. The V gene lost 6 bases and the J gene lost 0 bases, with 18 bases spanning the gap. The CDR3 loop is CATSPTGVPRSGANVLTF. The CDR3 DNA follows: TGTGCCACCAGTCCGACAGGCGTCCCCCGCTCTGGGGCCAACGTCCTGACTTTC. Using reference TRBV15 and TRBJ2-6 for the parts outside the CDR3, the full variable domain is DAMVIQNPRYQVTQFGKPVTLSCSQTLNHNVMYWYQQKSSQAPKLLFHYYDKDFNNEADTPDNFQSRRPNTSFCFLDIRSPGLGDTAMYLCATSPTGVPRSGANVLTFGAGSRLTVL.

V is TRBV9 and J is TRBJ1-6, with D perhaps TRBD1 (6 bases). Trimming stripped 0 bases from V and 9 bases from J, with 10 bases between. Germline V gene lookup returns CDR1 SGDLS and CDR2 YYNGEE. The CDR3 has 14 residues. The chain's CDR3 is CASSVVGTFSPLHF. In nucleotides, the CDR3 is TGTGCCAGCAGCGTAGTCGGGACATTTTCACCCCTCCACTTT.

This clonotype was seen a handful of times. The V and J genes are TRBV7-3 and TRBJ1-6; TRBD1 matches 9 bases. The CDR3 sequence is 16 residues long. CDR1 SGHTA and CDR2 FQGTGA come from the germline V gene. The trim removed 2 bases at V and 8 bases at J, leaving 7 bases unmatched. The DNA of the CDR3 is TGTGCCAGCAGCTTAGGACCGGGACAGGGTCATTCACCCCTCCACTTT. Amino acids: CASSLGPGQGHSPLHF.

This clonotype was seen a few times. The chain is built from TRBV11-2 and TRBJ2-1, with 9 bases matching TRBD1. After removal of 5 bases from V and 4 bases from J, the junction contained 18 bases not matched to a gene. CDR1 and CDR2 from the germline V gene are SGHAT and FQNNGV. The CDR3 runs 19 residues. The chain's CDR3 is CASSPRDRAARGIYNEQFF. CDR3 nucleotides: TGTGCCAGCAGCCCCCGGGACAGGGCGGCAAGGGGGATTTACAATGAGCAGTTCTTC.

This clonotype was detected many times. J is TRBJ1-3 and V is TRBV12-5; tentative D call: TRBD1 (5 bases). The CDR3 has 15 amino acids. CDR1 and CDR2 (germline): LGHNT, FRNRAP. V was pared by 3 bases and J by 4 bases, with 13 bases between. CDR3 residues: CASGFPGPPGNTIYF. For the CDR3, the DNA is TGTGCTAGTGGTTTTCCGGGACCGCCGGGAAACACCATATATTTT.

The rearrangement links TRBV25-1 to TRBJ1-1; D possibly corresponds to TRBD1 (5 bases). V was pared by 5 bases and J by 4 bases, with 11 bases between. CDR3 length: 13 amino acids. Germline CDR1 reads MGHDK; CDR2 reads SYGVNS. In DNA form, the CDR3 reads TGTGCCAGCAGTAACTTGGGGGGCACTGAAGCTTTCTTT. This translates into CASSNLGGTEAFF.

This chain joins TRBV3-1 and TRBJ2-6; unclear D gene. Germline assignment: CDR1 LGHDT and CDR2 YNNKEL (reference sequence). This CDR3 has 18 residues. Trimming took 6 bases from V and 0 from J, leaving 18 bases between them. The chain's CDR3 is CASRDSIRPYSGANVLTF. CDR3 coding DNA: TGTGCCAGCAGAGACTCGATTAGGCCTTACTCTGGGGCCAACGTCCTGACTTTC.

This clonotype was picked up many times. The chain is built from TRBV5-6 and TRBJ1-2; the D gene is possibly TRBD1 (6 bases). This CDR3 comprises 17 residues. The V gene lost 3 bases and the J gene lost 5 bases, with 23 bases spanning the gap. CDR1 and CDR2 from the germline V gene are SGHDT and YYEEEE. CDR3 sequence: CASSSSANRVDDYGYTF. The CDR3 DNA reads TGTGCCAGCAGCTCCTCGGCCAACAGGGTTGATGATTATGGCTACACCTTC.

V usage is TRBV6-6 and J usage is TRBJ2-5, with 8 bases identical to TRBD2. The CDR3 totals 13 residues. V was pared by 7 bases and J by 3 bases, with 4 bases of the junction left unmatched. CDR1 MNHNY and CDR2 SVGAGI come from the germline V gene (reference sequence). The CDR3 loop is CASNTGGEETQYF. The CDR3 DNA reads as TGTGCCAGCAACACCGGGGGGGAAGAGACCCAGTACTTC.

This clonotype has a handful of counts. This chain uses TRBV7-2 with TRBJ2-5, with 8 bases fitting TRBD2. Losses at the gene ends were 2 bases for V and 5 bases for J; bases not matched to a gene: 4. The germline CDR1 and CDR2 sequences are SGHTA and FQGNSA. The CDR3 sequence is 14 residues long. This CDR3 is CASSLLAGYETQYF. CDR3 DNA: TGTGCCAGCAGCTTACTAGCGGGTTACGAGACCCAGTACTTC.

In this sample, this clonotype turned up a few times. The chain is built from TRBV7-9 and TRBJ2-2; the match to TRBD1 covers 10 bases. The CDR3 is made up of 16 amino acids. Germline CDR1 reads SEHNR; CDR2 reads FQNEAQ (reference sequence). J lost 3 bases, V lost 4 bases, and 5 bases had no gene match. CDR3 residues: CASSSRDRGDTGELFF. CDR3 DNA sequence: TGTGCCAGCAGCTCCCGGGACAGGGGTGACACCGGGGAGCTGTTTTTT.

This clonotype has ten or more counts. The genes are TRBV6-2 or TRBV6-3 and TRBJ2-1, with 10 positions matching TRBD2. Germline loops: CDR1 MNHEY, CDR2 SVGEGT. With 0 bases clipped from V and 4 bases from J, the junction kept 3 bases outside the gene matches. The CDR3 totals 16 residues. This CDR3 is CASSYSGLAAYNEQFF. The CDR3 DNA reads TGTGCCAGCAGTTACTCCGGACTAGCGGCTTACAATGAGCAGTTCTTC.

The chain employs TRBV6-4 and TRBJ2-7; D unresolved. V shed 0 bases and J shed 4 bases, with 10 bases lying between them. This CDR3 has 14 residues. The germline V gene encodes CDR1 MRHNA and CDR2 SNTAGT. The CDR3 region has the DNA TGTGCCAGCAGTGACTCGAGAGGTTGGTACGAGCAGTACGTC. This sequence encodes CASSDSRGWYEQYV.

This clonotype has more than one count but fewer than ten. The chain has TRBV28 and TRBJ1-5; no clear D. Trimming pared 7 bases from V and 4 bases from J, leaving 17 bases between. This CDR3 is 15 amino acids long. Germline V gene sequence: CDR1 MDHEN, CDR2 SYDVKM. The CDR3 DNA reads TGTGCCAGCACCTTTAACAGTAACGCAAATCAGCCCCAGCATTTT. It is translated as CASTFNSNANQPQHF.

The chain uses TRBV10-2 and TRBJ2-4; D tentatively reads TRBD1 or TRBD2 (5 bases each). CDR3 length equals 15 residues. Germline V CDR1 and CDR2: WSHSY, SAAADI. Trimming left V 1 base short and J 1 base short, with 8 bases between. The CDR3, as DNA: TGCGCCAGCAGTGAGTGGGGGAGTGCCAAAAACATTCAGTACTTC. As protein: CASSEWGSAKNIQYF.

This chain joins TRBV5-1 and TRBJ1-1; D is possibly TRBD1 (5 bases). The V end lost 0 bases, the J end lost 4 bases, and 13 bases lay between the germline ends. CDR3 size: 15 residues. The germline V gene encodes CDR1 SGHRS and CDR2 YFSETQ. This CDR3 is CASSLAQVGATEAFF. The CDR3 DNA is TGCGCCAGCAGCTTGGCACAGGTCGGGGCCACTGAAGCTTTCTTT.